Following are 26 T cell receptor beta chains from one sample sequenced in a study of T-cell memory formation after mild COVID-19. TCRdb redid the calling of the 5' RACE reads with MiXCR, one entry per CDR3 protein. The sample records 350,000 to 400,000 distinct CDR3 sequences, approximately 15% being singletons. Sequencing input: PBMCs or a T cell subset sorted from them (not recorded which). The receptors were gathered from a man younger than 30 who had mild COVID-19 (a few samples of this study predate the infection). Cell type and time point are not known.

This clonotype appeared a few times. This chain connects TRBV28 to TRBJ1-2; maybe TRBD1 (5 bases). The germline gives CDR1 MDHEN, CDR2 SYDVKM. The CDR3 has 13 amino acids. Trimming shortened V by 8 bases and J by 3 bases, and 13 bases separated the two germline ends. DNA for the CDR3: TGTGCCAGCCGAGGGGAAGGATACTATGGCTACACCTTC. This encodes CASRGEGYYGYTF.

The chain joins TRBV7-2 to TRBJ2-5; D remains ambiguous. V lost 2 bases, J lost 7 bases, and 17 bases lay in between. In germline, CDR1 is SGHTA, CDR2 FQGNSA. CDR3 length: 15 amino acids. In DNA form, the CDR3 reads TGTGCCAGCAGCTTAAGTTTGGGGAAAACGGGGACCCAGTACTTC. This codes for CASSLSLGKTGTQYF.

There are many counts of this clonotype. This chain uses TRBV5-1 with TRBJ2-7, with D possibly matching TRBD1 (6 bases). Germline values: CDR1 SGHRS, CDR2 YFSETQ. The CDR3 consists of 14 residues. The V gene lost 5 bases and the J gene lost 2 bases, with 14 bases spanning the gap. The CDR3 region has the DNA TGCGCCAGCAGTCCACTACAGGGACCCTACGAGCAGTACTTC. Translation: CASSPLQGPYEQYF.

This chain joins TRBV6-2 or TRBV6-3 and TRBJ1-2; TRBD1 agrees at 11 bases. The V segment lost 4 bases and the J segment 6 bases; nucleotides outside the gene matches: 10. This CDR3 spans 16 amino acids. Germline values: CDR1 MNHEY, CDR2 SVGEGT. Here the CDR3 DNA reads TGTGCCAGCAGTTTATTATTGGGACAGGGGGATGATGGCTACACCTTC. Translated, it gives CASSLLLGQGDDGYTF.

This clonotype came up a few times. This sequence joins TRBV4-1 and TRBJ2-7; D is perhaps TRBD1 or TRBD2 (5 bases each). CDR3 length: 14 residues. The V end lost 0 bases, the J end lost 2 bases, and 8 bases lay between the germline ends. Germline V gene data show CDR1 as MGHRA and CDR2 as YSYEKL. CDR3 region: CASSQDEGPYEQYV. The CDR3 DNA follows: TGCGCCAGCAGCCAAGATGAGGGACCCTACGAGCAGTACGTC.

The chain carries TRBV9 and TRBJ1-4, with D possibly TRBD1 on 6 matching bases. Trimming removed 2 bases at V and 5 bases at J, with 16 bases between. Germline V CDR1 and CDR2: SGDLS, YYNGEE. The CDR3 runs to 16 residues. The CDR3 loop is CASSVRAGGENEKLFF. The CDR3 DNA reads TGTGCCAGCAGCGTTCGGGCGGGGGGCGAAAATGAAAAACTGTTTTTT.

In this sample, this clonotype turned up many times. The chain combines TRBV27 with TRBJ2-3; the D gene is possibly TRBD1 (6 bases). The germline V gene encodes CDR1 MNHEY and CDR2 SMNVEV (reference sequence). The CDR3 has 20 residues. The V end lost 4 bases, the J end lost 3 bases, and 29 bases lay between the germline ends. The CDR3 sequence: CASSSPRTGRASLLTDTQYF. The CDR3 bases are TGTGCCAGCAGTTCCCCAAGAACAGGGCGTGCGAGTTTATTGACAGATACGCAGTATTTT.

The J gene is TRBJ1-6, the V gene TRBV5-1; D gene ambiguous. V lost 4 bases to trimming and J lost 0 bases, with 14 bases between them. Germline CDR1 SGHRS, CDR2 YFSETQ. The CDR3 loop spans 17 amino acids. Written as DNA, the CDR3 is TGCGCCAGCAGCGTAGGACGGAGCAGCTCCTATAATTCACCCCTCCACTTT. Protein: CASSVGRSSSYNSPLHF.

This clonotype was seen ten or more times. CDR3 sequence: CASSLAGTSGGVYNEQFF. CDR3 sequence (DNA): TGTGCCAGCAGCTTAGCGGGGACTAGCGGGGGGGTCTACAATGAGCAGTTCTTC. The chain recombines TRBV7-2 with TRBJ2-1, with TRBD2 matching 16 bases. The CDR3 has 18 amino acids. Germline CDR1 and CDR2: SGHTA and FQGNSA. Trimming cost V 0 bases and J 3 bases; bases outside gene matches: 2.

The chain combines TRBV2 with TRBJ1-1; D unresolved. V dropped 2 bases and J dropped 6 bases, with 10 bases sitting between them. CDR3 length: 13 amino acids. Germline CDR1 SNHLY, CDR2 FYNNEI. The CDR3 nucleotides read TGTGCCAGCAGTGAACAACGGAGCGCTGAAGCTTTCTTT. It translates to CASSEQRSAEAFF.

This clonotype was seen a few times. The chain couples TRBV7-6 to TRBJ2-1; D unclear. The CDR3 length is 16 residues. V lost 1 base and J lost 0, with 10 bases in between. Germline CDR1 SGHVS, CDR2 FNYEAQ. The CDR3 sequence is CASSLEAQSSYNEQFF. CDR3 coding DNA: TGTGCCAGCAGCTTAGAGGCGCAGAGCTCCTACAATGAGCAGTTCTTC.

This clonotype was seen a few times. The rearrangement joins TRBV6-1 to TRBJ1-2; 9 positions match TRBD1. V lost 5 bases to trimming and J lost 8 bases; unmatched junction nucleotides: 9. CDR1 is MNHNS, CDR2 SASEGT, per germline. CDR3 size: 14 residues. In DNA form, the CDR3 reads TGTGCCAGCAGTCTATTACAGGGGGCGGGAGGCTACACCTTC. Translated: CASSLLQGAGGYTF.

This clonotype has just a few counts. This rearrangement joins TRBV11-2 to TRBJ2-5, with 8 bases aligning to TRBD2. Trimming cost V 1 base and J 3 bases; bases outside gene matches: 7. The V gene's germline CDR1 is SGHAT and CDR2 FQNNGV. CDR3 length: 16 amino acids. The CDR3 loop is CASSLVSLAGKETQYF. Written as DNA, the CDR3 is TGTGCCAGCAGCTTAGTCTCGCTAGCGGGTAAAGAGACCCAGTACTTC.

V usage is TRBV10-3 and J usage is TRBJ2-7, with D maybe TRBD1 (6 bases). The V and J ends lost 6 bases and 1 base respectively, with 10 bases between them. The CDR3 extends over 13 amino acids. Looked up from germline, CDR1 is ENHRY and CDR2 is SYGVKD. The CDR3 protein is CAIRSTGSYEQYF. The CDR3 nucleotides read TGTGCCATCAGAAGCACAGGGTCCTACGAGCAGTACTTC.

V gene TRBV29-1 combines with J gene TRBJ2-5, with TRBD2 identical over 9 bases. V was pared by 6 bases and J by 3 bases, with 5 bases of the junction left unmatched. CDR1 and CDR2 (germline): SQVTM, ANQGSEA. The CDR3 runs 13 residues. The CDR3: CSVLLAGEETQYF. CDR3 in DNA: TGCAGCGTATTACTAGCGGGTGAAGAGACCCAGTACTTC.

This clonotype was detected only a few times. This rearrangement joins TRBV29-1 to TRBJ2-3; no reliable D call. With 4 bases removed from V and 4 bases from J, the gap between germline ends came to 3 bases. CDR3 length: 10 amino acids. The V gene's germline CDR1 is SQVTM and CDR2 ANQGSEA. CDR3 residues: CSVVSDTQYF. The CDR3 DNA reads as TGCAGCGTTGTCTCAGATACGCAGTATTTT.

This clonotype was found many times. The V and J genes are TRBV15 and TRBJ2-2; the match to TRBD1 covers 8 bases. CDR1 and CDR2 from the germline V gene are LNHNV and YYDKDF (reference sequence). The CDR3 contains 15 residues. V dropped 5 bases and J dropped 3; count of bases not matched to a gene: 5. CDR3 region: CATSGDRIDTGELFF. In nucleotides, the CDR3 is TGTGCCACCAGCGGGGACAGGATAGACACCGGGGAGCTGTTTTTT. Based on the CDR3 plus reference TRBV15 and TRBJ2-2, the full variable domain is DAMVIQNPRYQVTQFGKPVTLSCSQTLNHNVMYWYQQKSSQAPKLLFHYYDKDFNNEADTPDNFQSRRPNTSFCFLDIRSPGLGDTAMYLCATSGDRIDTGELFFGEGSRLTVL.

The V call is TRBV9, the J call TRBJ2-3, with 7 bases identical to TRBD1. There are 19 residues in the CDR3. Germline V gives CDR1 SGDLS, CDR2 YYNGEE. Trimming cost V 3 bases and J 4 bases; bases outside gene matches: 20. This chain's CDR3 is CASSAADRDRHTRADTQYF. CDR3 in DNA: TGTGCCAGCAGCGCAGCCGACAGGGATCGACACACGAGGGCAGATACGCAGTATTTT.

The J gene is TRBJ1-2, the V gene TRBV7-2; maybe TRBD1 (6 bases). This CDR3 contains 13 residues. Trimming removed 4 bases at V and 7 bases at J, with 13 bases between. Per the germline V gene, CDR1 is SGHTA and CDR2 is FQGNSA. This CDR3 is CASSSTGWSGYTF. Written as DNA, the CDR3 is TGTGCCAGCAGCTCTACAGGGTGGAGTGGCTACACCTTC.

V is TRBV7-2 and J is TRBJ2-1; TRBD2 matches 7 bases. This CDR3 comprises 11 residues. In germline, CDR1 is SGHTA, CDR2 FQGNSA. The junction had 5 bases not matched to a gene; V was cut back by 3 bases and J by 15 bases. The CDR3 DNA reads TGTGCCAGCAGCTTTCTAGCGGTATTGTTCTTC. Protein sequence: CASSFLAVLFF.

This clonotype showed up many times. V gene TRBV5-1 combines with J gene TRBJ2-7; D ambiguous. The CDR3 is 14 amino acids. Germline CDR1 and CDR2: SGHRS and YFSETQ. V dropped 7 bases and J dropped 0 bases, with 14 bases sitting between them. CDR3 bases: TGCGCCAGCGGGGATATTGGTGGCTCCTACGAGCAGTACTTC. Translation: CASGDIGGSYEQYF. Filled out from reference TRBV5-1 and TRBJ2-7, the complete variable domain reads KAGVTQTPRYLIKTRGQQVTLSCSPISGHRSVSWYQQTPGQGLQFLFEYFSETQRNKGNFPGRFSGRQFSNSRSEMNVSTLELGDSALYLCASGDIGGSYEQYFGPGTRLTVT.

The chain couples TRBV4-1 to TRBJ2-3; TRBD1 or TRBD2 may be the D gene (5 bases each). This CDR3 has 14 amino acids. The germline gives CDR1 MGHRA, CDR2 YSYEKL. Trimming shortened V by 4 bases and J by 0 bases, and 8 bases separated the two germline ends. The CDR3 sequence: CASSPRDSTDTQYF. The CDR3 nucleotides read TGCGCCAGCAGCCCCCGGGACAGCACAGATACGCAGTATTTT.

V is TRBV7-2 and J is TRBJ2-5, with D maybe TRBD1 (6 bases). V was clipped by 1 base and J by 6 bases, with 9 bases between them. This CDR3 region has 13 residues. The V gene's germline CDR1 is SGHTA and CDR2 FQGNSA. The CDR3 region has the DNA TGTGCCAGCAGCTTAGGCCAGGGGAAGACCCAGTACTTC. This gives the protein CASSLGQGKTQYF.

In its sample, this clonotype was seen a few times. V usage is TRBV5-4 and J usage is TRBJ2-4; no clear D. Germline V gene sequence: CDR1 SGHNT, CDR2 YYREEE (reference sequence). The CDR3 length is 13 residues. V dropped 0 bases and J dropped 8 bases, with 9 bases sitting between them. CDR3 residues: CASSLATKDIQYF. The CDR3 DNA follows: TGTGCCAGCAGCTTGGCTACTAAGGACATTCAGTACTTC. Supplemented by reference TRBV5-4 and TRBJ2-4, the full variable domain reads ETGVTQSPTHLIKTRGQQVTLRCSSQSGHNTVSWYQQALGQGPQFIFQYYREEENGRGNFPPRFSGLQFPNYSSELNVNALELDDSALYLCASSLATKDIQYFGAGTRLSVL.

This clonotype was seen a handful of times. V and J are TRBV5-1 and TRBJ2-1; 9 bases line up with TRBD2. This CDR3 comprises 15 residues. The V gene end was trimmed by 2 bases and the J gene end by 2 bases; junction bases not matched to a gene: 2. CDR1 is SGHRS and CDR2 is YFSETQ in the germline V gene. CDR3 nucleotides: TGCGCCAGCAGCTTCCAGCGGGGGGCCTACAATGAGCAGTTCTTC. Residues: CASSFQRGAYNEQFF.

The sample holds a few counts of this clonotype. V and J are TRBV5-1 and TRBJ1-5; D remains unclear. The length of the CDR3 is 15 residues. The V and J ends lost 0 bases and 2 bases respectively, with 9 bases between them. Germline V lookup: CDR1 SGHRS, CDR2 YFSETQ. CDR3 DNA sequence: TGCGCCAGCAGCTTGGCGTCTGGGGGCAATCAGCCCCAGCATTTT. It specifies CASSLASGGNQPQHF.